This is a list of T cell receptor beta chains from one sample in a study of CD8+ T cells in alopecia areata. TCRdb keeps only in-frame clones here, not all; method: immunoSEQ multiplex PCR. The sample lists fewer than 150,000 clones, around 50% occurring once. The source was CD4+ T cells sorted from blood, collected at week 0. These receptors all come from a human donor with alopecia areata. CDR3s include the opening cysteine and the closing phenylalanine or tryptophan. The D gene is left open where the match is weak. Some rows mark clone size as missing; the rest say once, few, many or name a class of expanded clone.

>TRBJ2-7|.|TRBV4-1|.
TGCGCCAGGAGGGTAGGGGACACCCTCTACGAGCAGTACTTC
CARRVGDTLYEQYF
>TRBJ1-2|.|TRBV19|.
TGTGCCAGTAGTATAAGGCCGGGACGGCTTAACTATGGCTACACCTTC
CASSIRPGRLNYGYTF
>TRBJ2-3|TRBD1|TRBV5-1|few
TGCGCCAGCAGCTTGGCAGTTGACAGGGTGGCAGATACGCAGTATTTT
CASSLAVDRVADTQYF
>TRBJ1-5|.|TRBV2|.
TGTGCCAGCAGGGCTCAGGGAGGGCCCCAGCATTTT
CASRAQGGPQHF
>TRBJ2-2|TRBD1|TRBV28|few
TGTGCCAGCAGCGGCCCCGGGACAGGGGCGTACACCGGGGAGCTGTTTTTT
CASSGPGTGAYTGELFF
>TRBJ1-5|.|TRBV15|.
TGTGCCACCAGCATGACGACACCGGGCAATCAGCCCCAGCATTTT
CATSMTTPGNQPQHF
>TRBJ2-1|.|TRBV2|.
TGTGCCAGCAGCGCAGGGAGCTCCTACAATGAGCAGTTCTTC
CASSAGSSYNEQFF
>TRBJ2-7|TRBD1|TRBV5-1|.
TGCGCCAGCAGCTTAGGGACAGCTACCTACGAGCAGTACTTC
CASSLGTATYEQYF
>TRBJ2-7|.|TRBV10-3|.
TGTGCCATCAGTCGGACATTCTCCTACGAGCAGTACTTC
CAISRTFSYEQYF
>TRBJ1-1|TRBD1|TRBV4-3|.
TGCGCCAGCAGCCCCGTCGGGACAGGAGCCATGAACACTGAAGCTTTCTTT
CASSPVGTGAMNTEAFF
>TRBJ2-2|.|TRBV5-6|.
TGTGCCAGCAGCTTGCAGACGGGATGGGGCACCGGGGAGCTGTTTTTT
CASSLQTGWGTGELFF
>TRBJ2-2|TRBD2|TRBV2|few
TGTGCCAGCACCAAAGGACTAGCGAACACCGGGGAGCTGTTTTTT
CASTKGLANTGELFF
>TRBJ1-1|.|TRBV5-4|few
TGTGCCAGCAGCTTGGTGGCAGATCACACTGAAGCTTTCTTT
CASSLVADHTEAFF
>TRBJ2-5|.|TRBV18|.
TGTGCCAGCTCACCCGGGGAGACCCAGTACTTC
CASSPGETQYF
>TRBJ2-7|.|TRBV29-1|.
TGCAGCGTTGACCCAGGACCGACCTACGAGCAGTACTTC
CSVDPGPTYEQYF
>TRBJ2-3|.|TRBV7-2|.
TGTGCCAGCAGCTTAAACGACCAGAGCACGCAGTATTTT
CASSLNDQSTQYF
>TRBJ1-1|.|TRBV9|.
TGTGCCAGCAGCGTCGGGCTGATGAACACTGAAGCTTTCTTT
CASSVGLMNTEAFF
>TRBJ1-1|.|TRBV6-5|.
TGTGCCAGCAGTTATCTTCACAGCTTGAACACTGAAGCTTTCTTT
CASSYLHSLNTEAFF
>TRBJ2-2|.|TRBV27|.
TGTGCCAGCAGCCTGGACCTTCTCGACGCCGGGGAGCTGTTTTTT
CASSLDLLDAGELFF
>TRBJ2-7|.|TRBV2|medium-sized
TGTGCCAGCAGTGGGGCTAACACCAACTACGAGCAGTACTTC
CASSGANTNYEQYF
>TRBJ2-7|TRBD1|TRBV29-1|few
TGCAGCGTCGCTGGACAGGGGGCCTCTTCCTACGAGCAGTACTTC
CSVAGQGASSYEQYF
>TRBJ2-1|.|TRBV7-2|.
TGTGCCAGCAGCTTAGGGGGTGGCGTTGAGCAGTTCTTC
CASSLGGGVEQFF
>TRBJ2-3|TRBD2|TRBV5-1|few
TGCGCCAGCAGCTTGACTAGCGGTGCAGATACGCAGTATTTT
CASSLTSGADTQYF
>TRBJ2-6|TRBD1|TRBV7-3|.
TGTGCCAGCAGCTTAAATGGACAGGACTCTGGGGCCAACGTCCTGACTTTC
CASSLNGQDSGANVLTF
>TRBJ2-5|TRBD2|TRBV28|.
TGTGCCAGCAGTACCCCGGGAGGAGGGCTTGAGGAGACCCAGTACTTC
CASSTPGGGLEETQYF
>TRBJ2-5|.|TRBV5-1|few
TGCGCCAGCAGCTTGGTTGGGGTGTACCAAGAGACCCAGTACTTC
CASSLVGVYQETQYF
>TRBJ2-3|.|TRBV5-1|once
TGCGCCAGCAGCCCATGGACTCGCACAGATACGCAGTATTTT
CASSPWTRTDTQYF
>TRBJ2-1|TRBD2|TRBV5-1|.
TGCGCCAGCAGCTCAGAGACTAGCGGGAGAATTTCGGTGGGTGATGAGCAGTTCTTC
CASSSETSGRISVGDEQFF
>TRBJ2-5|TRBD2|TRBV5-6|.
TGTGCCAGCAGCCTGCCCGGACTAGCGGGAGAGACCCAGTACTTC
CASSLPGLAGETQYF
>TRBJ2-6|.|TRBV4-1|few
TGCGCCAGCAGCCAAGGTGGGGCCAACGTCCTGACTTTC
CASSQGGANVLTF
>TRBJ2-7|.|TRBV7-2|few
TGTGCCAGCAGCTCGACTAGTCACGGCGAGCAGTACTTC
CASSSTSHGEQYF
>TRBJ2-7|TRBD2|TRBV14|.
TGTGCCAGCAGCCAAGGGACTAGCGCGTCCTACGAGCAGTACTTC
CASSQGTSASYEQYF
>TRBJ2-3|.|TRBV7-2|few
TGTGCCAGCAGCTTAGGAGGTACTCCCACAGATACGCAGTATTTT
CASSLGGTPTDTQYF
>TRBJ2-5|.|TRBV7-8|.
TGTGCCAGCAGTCCAGGGGGGACAGCCCTAGAGACCCAGTACTTC
CASSPGGTALETQYF
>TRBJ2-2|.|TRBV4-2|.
TGTGCCAGCAGTCCCGGGACCGGGTTTTTGTGGGAGCTGTTTTTT
CASSPGTGFLWELFF
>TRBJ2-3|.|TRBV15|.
TGTGCCACCAGCAGAGCTGGGGATAGGGATACGCAGTATTTT
CATSRAGDRDTQYF
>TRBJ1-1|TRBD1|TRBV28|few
TGTGCCAGCAGGGGGACAGGGGGCCAGGACACTGAAGCTTTCTTT
CASRGTGGQDTEAFF
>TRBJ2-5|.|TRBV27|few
TGTGCCAGCAGTCCCGTCTCGCGGGGCGAGGGTCGGGAGACCCAGTACTTC
CASSPVSRGEGRETQYF
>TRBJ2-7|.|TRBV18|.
TGTGCCAGCTCACCACAGGGAGGTGGGTACGAGCAGTACTTC
CASSPQGGGYEQYF
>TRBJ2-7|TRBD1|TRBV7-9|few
TGTGCCAGCAGCTTAGTTGGGACAGTCGGTGGGGAGCAGTACTTC
CASSLVGTVGGEQYF
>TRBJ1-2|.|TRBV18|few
TGTGCCAGCTCACCCAACAGACAGGATAACTATGGCTACACCTTC
CASSPNRQDNYGYTF
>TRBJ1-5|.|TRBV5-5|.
TGTGCCAGCAGCTTAGGGGTATCAGCAAATCAGCCCCAGCATTTT
CASSLGVSANQPQHF